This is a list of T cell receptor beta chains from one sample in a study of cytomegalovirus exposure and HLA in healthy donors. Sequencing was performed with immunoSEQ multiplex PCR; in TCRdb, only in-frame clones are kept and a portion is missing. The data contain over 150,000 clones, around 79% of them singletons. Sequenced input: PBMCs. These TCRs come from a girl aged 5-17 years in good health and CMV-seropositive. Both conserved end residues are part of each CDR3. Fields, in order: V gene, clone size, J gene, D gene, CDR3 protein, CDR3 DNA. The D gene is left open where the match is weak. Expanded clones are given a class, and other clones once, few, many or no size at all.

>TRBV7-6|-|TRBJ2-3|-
CASSHTTGPDTQYF
TGTGCCAGCAGCCATACGACTGGCCCAGATACGCAGTATTTT
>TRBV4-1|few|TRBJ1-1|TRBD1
CASSQTGQANTEAFF
TGCGCCAGCAGCCAAACGGGACAGGCGAACACTGAAGCTTTCTTT
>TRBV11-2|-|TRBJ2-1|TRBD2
CASSLDPAGGLNEQFF
TGTGCCAGCAGCTTAGATCCGGCGGGGGGGCTTAATGAGCAGTTCTTC
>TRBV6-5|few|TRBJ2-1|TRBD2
CASSRTSGAHNEQFF
TGTGCCAGCAGTAGGACTAGCGGGGCCCACAATGAGCAGTTCTTC
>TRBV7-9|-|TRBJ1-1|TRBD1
CASSETGGTEAFF
TGTGCCAGCAGCGAAACAGGGGGCACTGAAGCTTTCTTT
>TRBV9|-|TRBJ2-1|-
CASSVSWQGYNEQFF
TGTGCCAGCAGCGTATCGTGGCAGGGGTACAATGAGCAGTTCTTC
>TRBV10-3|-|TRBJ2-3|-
CAISQGMGRSTDTQYF
TGTGCCATCAGCCAGGGGATGGGAAGAAGCACAGATACGCAGTATTTT
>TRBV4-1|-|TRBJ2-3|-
CASSQVPDSFTDTQYF
TGCGCCAGCAGCCAAGTACCGGACAGCTTCACAGATACGCAGTATTTT
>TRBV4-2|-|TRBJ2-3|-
CASSQETMTDTQYF
TGTGCCAGCAGCCAAGAAACTATGACAGATACGCAGTATTTT
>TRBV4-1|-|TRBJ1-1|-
CASSQEGWGMNTEAFF
TGCGCCAGCAGCCAAGAGGGTTGGGGCATGAACACTGAAGCTTTCTTT
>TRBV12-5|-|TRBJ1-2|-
CASGFDYGYTF
TGTGCTAGTGGTTTCGACTATGGCTACACCTTC
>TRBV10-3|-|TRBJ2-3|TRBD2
CAIEGRGGGADTQYF
TGTGCCATCGAGGGGCGGGGGGGCGGGGCAGATACGCAGTATTTT
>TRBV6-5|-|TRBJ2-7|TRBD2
CASSYSTSGAYEQYF
TGTGCCAGCAGTTACTCGACTAGCGGGGCCTACGAGCAGTACTTC
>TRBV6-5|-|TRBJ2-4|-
CASSYSRGGENIQYF
TGTGCCAGCAGTTACTCGAGGGGGGGGGAAAACATTCAGTACTTC
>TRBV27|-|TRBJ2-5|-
CASTGKGGETQYF
TGTGCCAGCACGGGGAAAGGTGGAGAGACCCAGTACTTC
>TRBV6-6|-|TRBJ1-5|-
CASSYVAGNQPQHF
TGTGCCAGCAGTTACGTGGCAGGCAATCAGCCCCAGCATTTT
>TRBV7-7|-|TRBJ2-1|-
CASSDQPPGGPYNEQFF
TGTGCCAGCAGCGATCAACCGCCCGGGGGGCCCTACAATGAGCAGTTCTTC
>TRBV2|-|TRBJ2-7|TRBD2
CASRIWGEGWLYEQYF
TGTGCCAGCAGAATCTGGGGGGAGGGTTGGTTATACGAGCAGTACTTC
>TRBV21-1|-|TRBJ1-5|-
CASHNVNQPQHF
TGTGCCAGCCACAACGTTAATCAGCCCCAGCATTTT
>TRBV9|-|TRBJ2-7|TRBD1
CAGDRGGEQYF
TGTGCCGGGGACAGGGGTGGCGAGCAGTACTTC
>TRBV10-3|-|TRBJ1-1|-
CAISRENTEAFF
TGTGCCATCAGCAGGGAGAACACTGAAGCTTTCTTT